Below are 6 T cell receptor beta chains sequenced from a single sample in a study of PD-1 blockade in classical Hodgkin lymphoma. Time point denoted: cycle 4 day 1 (C4D1), after 6 weeks of nivolumab. All patients experienced relapse after autologous stem cell transplantation, and brentuximab vedotin exposure was variable. Assay: immunoSEQ multiplex PCR; the TCRdb copy retains only in-frame clones and omits some. The data hold 110,000 or so clones, with around 90% observed a single time. The material sequenced was peripheral blood mononuclear cells (PBMCs), taken before the fourth cycle of nivolumab. These receptors came from a human donor with classical Hodgkin lymphoma.

V and J are TRBV9 and TRBJ2-7, with D possibly being TRBD1 (5 bases). This CDR3 spans 15 amino acids. CDR1 is SGDLS, CDR2 YYNGEE, per germline. Trimming took off 4 bases at V and 3 bases at J, with 17 bases between the two ends. The CDR3 is CASSPRPVQDYEQYF. As DNA, the CDR3 is TGTGCCAGCAGCCCCCGCCCAGTACAGGACTACGAGCAGTACTTC.

This chain uses TRBV27 with TRBJ1-4; a weak D match, TRBD1 (5 bases). The V gene's germline CDR1 is MNHEY and CDR2 SMNVEV (reference sequence). CDR3 length: 15 amino acids. The V and J ends lost 3 bases and 0 bases respectively, with 8 bases between them. The CDR3 region is CASSFAGATNEKLFF. CDR3 DNA sequence: TGTGCCAGCAGTTTCGCGGGGGCAACTAATGAAAAACTGTTTTTT.

This clone has just a few counts. The chain recombines TRBV10-2 with TRBJ1-1; D is uncertain. This CDR3 has 11 amino acids. Germline lookup yields CDR1 WSHSY and CDR2 SAAADI. Between the trimmed V and J ends, which lost 3 bases and 11 bases, there was a span of 10 bases. The CDR3 is CASSDAAWAFF. CDR3 bases: TGCGCCAGCAGTGATGCGGCCTGGGCTTTCTTT.

The genes are TRBV5-4 and TRBJ1-2; D is possibly TRBD1 (5 bases). The CDR3 consists of 14 residues. Per the germline V gene, CDR1 is SGHNT and CDR2 is YYREEE (reference sequence). V lost 4 bases and J lost 4, with 14 bases in between. The CDR3 bases are TGTGCCAGCAGCAACAAAGCAGGGCTCTATGGCTACACCTTC. Encoded protein: CASSNKAGLYGYTF.

This rearrangement joins TRBV28 to TRBJ2-1; no clear D gene. V shed 3 bases and J shed 8 bases, with 11 bases lying between them. The CDR3 is 13 residues long. CDR1 and CDR2 from the germline V gene are MDHEN and SYDVKM. The CDR3 sequence: CASSFRGRDEQFF. The CDR3 coding sequence is TGTGCCAGCAGTTTCCGTGGACGAGATGAGCAGTTCTTC.

V and J are TRBV6-5 and TRBJ2-7; D may be TRBD2 (6 bases). V was clipped by 4 bases and J by 0 bases, with 13 bases between them. CDR1 is MNHEY and CDR2 is SVGAGI in the germline V gene. CDR3 length: 15 residues. CDR3: CASSSRGTRSYEQYF. In nucleotides, the CDR3 is TGTGCCAGCAGTTCTCGGGGGACTCGCTCCTACGAGCAGTACTTC.